This is a list of T cell receptor beta chains from one sample in a study of healthy donors' naive CD4 and CD8 T cells. TCRdb passed the reads through MiXCR, listing each CDR3 protein once. The data contain approximately 180,000 distinct CDR3 sequences, 65% to 75% of them singletons. Sequencing input: naive CD4+ and CD8+ T cells sorted from blood, pooled from several donors. The receptors come from a pool of human donors in good health; the sample pools cells from several healthy donors. Both conserved end residues are part of each CDR3. The D gene is left open where the match is weak. Only part of the rows carry a size: once, few, many, or a class if the clone is expanded.

.	TRBV11-1	TRBJ2-5	.	CASRPRDPWETQYF	TGTGCCAGCAGACCTCGGGATCCCTGGGAGACCCAGTACTTC
TRBD1	TRBV6-1	TRBJ2-5	few	CASSSTGVETQYF	TGTGCCAGCAGTTCGACAGGGGTCGAGACCCAGTACTTC
TRBD2	TRBV5-6	TRBJ2-3	.	CASSFGLAASTDTQYF	TGTGCCAGCAGCTTCGGCCTAGCGGCCTCCACAGATACGCAGTATTTT
.	TRBV27	TRBJ2-1	.	CASSTGDEQFF	TGTGCCAGCAGTACGGGTGATGAGCAGTTCTTC
.	TRBV4-2	TRBJ2-7	.	CASSRELVTYEQYF	TGTGCCAGCAGCCGAGAACTAGTTACCTACGAGCAGTACTTC
TRBD2	TRBV6-5	TRBJ2-2	.	CASSYGRAPRGAGELFF	TGTGCCAGCAGTTACGGGAGGGCACCGAGGGGAGCCGGGGAGCTGTTTTTT
TRBD1	TRBV29-1	TRBJ1-1	.	CSVESQQGASEAFF	TGCAGCGTTGAATCGCAACAGGGGGCTTCTGAAGCTTTCTTT
TRBD1	TRBV19	TRBJ1-4	.	CASSDTGGQEKLFF	TGTGCCAGTAGTGATACAGGGGGGCAAGAAAAACTGTTTTTT
.	TRBV6-6	TRBJ1-5	.	CASSNRAQLSNQPQHF	TGTGCCAGCAGTAACCGGGCCCAACTTAGCAATCAGCCCCAGCATTTT
.	TRBV19	TRBJ2-5	.	CASSSSSVRETQYF	TGTGCCAGTAGTTCAAGTAGCGTGCGAGAGACCCAGTACTTC
.	TRBV6-2/TRBV6-3	TRBJ2-7	once	CASSSLGTASSYEQYF	TGTGCCAGCAGTTCCCTCGGGACGGCTAGCTCCTACGAGCAGTACTTC
.	TRBV20-1	TRBJ1-2	.	CSAGLGDGYGYTF	TGCAGTGCGGGATTGGGGGACGGCTATGGCTACACCTTC
.	TRBV19	TRBJ1-2	few	CASSIGPRRAF	TGTGCCAGTAGTATTGGGCCCCGCCGCGCCTTC
.	TRBV19	TRBJ2-2	.	CASSIPPVGADTGELFF	TGTGCCAGTAGTATCCCGCCGGTCGGGGCGGACACCGGGGAGCTGTTTTTT
TRBD1	TRBV12-3/TRBV12-4	TRBJ2-7	.	CASRGQGFPYEQYF	TGTGCCAGCAGAGGACAGGGTTTCCCCTACGAGCAGTACTTC
TRBD2	TRBV29-1	TRBJ2-1	.	CSVEGGRAYDEQFF	TGCAGCGTTGAGGGCGGGAGGGCCTATGATGAGCAGTTCTTC
TRBD1	TRBV27	TRBJ1-5	few	CASSLRQGNQPQHF	TGTGCCAGCAGTTTACGACAGGGTAATCAGCCCCAGCATTTT
TRBD1	TRBV29-1	TRBJ2-7	.	CSVELPGTDYEQYF	TGCAGCGTTGAACTCCCCGGGACAGACTACGAGCAGTACTTC
.	TRBV5-4	TRBJ2-3	few	CASSLKVTTSTDTQYF	TGTGCCAGCAGCTTGAAGGTTACGACTAGCACAGATACGCAGTATTTT
.	TRBV6-6	TRBJ1-5	.	CASGMLNQPQHF	TGTGCCAGCGGGATGCTTAATCAGCCCCAGCATTTT
.	TRBV29-1	TRBJ2-4	.	CSVGQGEDIQYF	TGCAGCGTTGGTCAGGGGGAGGACATTCAGTACTTC
.	TRBV19	TRBJ2-1	few	CASSEQFF	TGTGCCAGTAGTGAGCAGTTCTTC
.	TRBV6-1	TRBJ1-1	.	CASSEIQGLGEAFF	TGTGCCAGCAGTGAAATCCAGGGGCTGGGAGAAGCTTTCTTT
.	TRBV30	TRBJ2-7	.	CAWTYGQSYEQYF	TGTGCCTGGACATACGGACAATCCTACGAGCAGTACTTC
.	TRBV6-5	TRBJ2-7	.	CASGHEQYF	TGTGCCAGCGGCCACGAGCAGTACTTC
.	TRBV29-1	TRBJ2-3	.	CSVEALGDTQYF	TGCAGCGTTGAAGCCCTCGGGGATACGCAGTATTTT
TRBD1	TRBV11-2	TRBJ2-6	.	CASSLAPGQGSGANVLTF	TGTGCCAGCAGCTTAGCCCCGGGACAGGGTTCTGGGGCCAACGTCCTGACTTTC
.	TRBV12-3/TRBV12-4	TRBJ1-5	.	CASSILGTQHF	TGTGCCAGCAGTATCCTGGGGACCCAGCATTTT
.	TRBV29-1	TRBJ1-2	.	CSAEDGLGHYGYTF	TGCAGCGCCGAGGACGGTTTGGGGCACTATGGCTACACCTTC
TRBD1	TRBV5-1	TRBJ2-3	.	CASSLEDREADTQYF	TGCGCCAGCAGCTTGGAGGACAGGGAGGCAGATACGCAGTATTTT
.	TRBV6-5	TRBJ1-3	.	CASSYSRGTPGNTIYF	TGTGCCAGCAGTTACTCCAGAGGGACCCCTGGAAACACCATATATTTT
.	TRBV12-3/TRBV12-4	TRBJ1-2	.	CASSLERNNYGYTF	TGTGCCAGCAGTTTGGAGAGGAATAACTATGGCTACACCTTC
.	TRBV19	TRBJ2-5	.	CASSQTGLGETQYF	TGTGCCAGTAGCCAGACAGGACTCGGGGAGACCCAGTACTTC
TRBD1	TRBV11-3	TRBJ2-2	once	CASSFGTGDPGELFF	TGTGCCAGCAGCTTCGGGACAGGGGATCCCGGGGAGCTGTTTTTT
.	TRBV27	TRBJ1-2	.	CASTTQGLYGYTF	TGTGCCAGCACTACACAGGGCCTCTATGGCTACACCTTC
.	TRBV29-1	TRBJ1-1	few	CSVEILRGGTTEAFF	TGCAGCGTTGAGATCCTCAGAGGGGGGACCACTGAAGCTTTCTTT
.	TRBV18	TRBJ2-1	.	CASSLAGGANNEQFF	TGTGCCAGCTCACTAGCCGGGGGCGCCAACAATGAGCAGTTCTTC
.	TRBV5-5	TRBJ1-1	.	CASSLAGIGAFF	TGTGCCAGCAGCTTGGCCGGGATAGGAGCTTTCTTT
.	TRBV19	TRBJ1-1	many	CASSIVRMNTEAFF	TGTGCCAGTAGTATTGTTCGGATGAACACTGAAGCTTTCTTT